This T cell receptor beta chain was found in a study of blood T cell repertoires in COVID-19. Only one count was recorded for this clone. CDR3 length equals 13 residues. Germline V gene data show CDR1 as SNHLY and CDR2 as FYNNEI. V lost 5 bases to trimming and J lost 2 bases, with 9 bases between them. The table came from immunoSEQ multiplex PCR; TCRdb's copy has only in-frame clones and leaves some out. This sample has 250,000 to 300,000 clones, with 75% to 90% found just once. Clinical histories supplied by participants themselves formed the basis of cohort assignment. The sample taken for sequencing was PBMCs or T cells enriched from blood (not recorded which). The clonotype was recovered from a woman in her forties or fifties who had recovered from COVID-19. V gene TRBV2 combines with J gene TRBJ1-2; weak D call: TRBD1 (6 bases). The CDR3 is CASSRDINYGYTF. Here the CDR3 DNA reads TGTGCCAGCAGTCGGGACATCAACTATGGCTACACCTTC. Based on the CDR3 plus reference TRBV2 and TRBJ1-2, the full variable domain is EPEVTQTPSHQVTQMGQEVILRCVPISNHLYFYWYRQILGQKVEFLVSFYNNEISEKSEIFDDQFSVERPDGSNFTLKIRSTKLEDSAMYFCASSRDINYGYTFGSGTRLTVV.